This T cell receptor (beta chain) originates from a study of blood T cell repertoires in COVID-19. Study-level information: The analysed material was cDNA or gDNA that came from T cells, B-cell-depleted T cells, or PBMCs.

Clones were read by immunoSEQ multiplex PCR, and TCRdb kept only the in-frame ones, dropping some. The sample lists roughly 68,000 clones, 65% to 85% occurring once. The V gene's germline CDR1 is GTSNPN and CDR2 SVGIG (reference sequence). With 4 bases clipped from V and 4 bases from J, the junction kept 9 bases outside the gene matches. The CDR3 has 15 amino acids. The chain uses TRBV30 and TRBJ1-4; 7 bases map to TRBD1. The receptor's source is a woman in her fifties or sixties with acute or convalescent COVID-19. Sequenced sample: peripheral blood. CDR3 amino acids: CAWINTGASNEKLFF. For the CDR3, the DNA is TGTGCCTGGATTAATACAGGGGCCAGTAATGAAAAACTGTTTTTT.